This record looks at one TCR beta chain sequence and its context. The CDR3 covers 15 residues. Between the trimmed V and J ends, which lost 5 bases and 6 bases, there was a span of 17 bases. The germline V gene has CDR1 SEHNR and CDR2 FQNEAQ (reference sequence). This sample was taken from a study of patients and donors after allogeneic stem cell transplantation. TCRdb called the RT-PCR reads again in MiXCR, with one record for every CDR3 protein. The top ten clones hold approximately 32% of a sample with 45,000 to 65,000 distinct CDR3 sequences, less than 15% of them seen once. Sequencing input: blood, either unsorted or a sorted T cell fraction (not recorded which). This receptor was taken from a human donor who was either an allogeneic HSCT recipient or a stem cell or donor lymphocyte infusion donor (not recorded which). It is not recorded whose cells these are; they may come from a transplant donor. The rearrangement links TRBV7-9 to TRBJ2-1; D tentatively fits TRBD1 or TRBD2 (5 bases each). The CDR3 region has the DNA TGTGCCAGCAGCCCGAGCACGGGACGGGCCAATGAGCAGTTCTTC. It codes for CASSPSTGRANEQFF.